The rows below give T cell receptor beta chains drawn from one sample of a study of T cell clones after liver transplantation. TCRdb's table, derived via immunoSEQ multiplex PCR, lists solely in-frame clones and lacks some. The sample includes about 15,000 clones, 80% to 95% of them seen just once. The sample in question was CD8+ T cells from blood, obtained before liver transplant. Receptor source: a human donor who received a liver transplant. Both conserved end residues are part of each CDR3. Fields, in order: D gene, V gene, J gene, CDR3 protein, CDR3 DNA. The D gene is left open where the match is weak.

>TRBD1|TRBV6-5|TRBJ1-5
CASSHRDSNNQPQHF
TGTGCCAGCAGTCACCGGGACAGCAACAATCAGCCCCAGCATTTT
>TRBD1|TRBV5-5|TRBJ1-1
CASSLWDRPPLGTEAFF
TGTGCCAGCAGCTTATGGGACAGACCACCTCTCGGCACTGAAGCTTTCTTT
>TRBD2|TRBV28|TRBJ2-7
CASSLILAGSYEQYF
TGTGCCAGCAGTTTAATACTAGCGGGATCATACGAGCAGTACTTC
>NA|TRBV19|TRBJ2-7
CASSPRGRAYEQYF
TGTGCCAGTAGTCCTCGAGGCAGGGCCTACGAGCAGTACTTC
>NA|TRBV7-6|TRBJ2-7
CASSLSDRFEQYF
TGTGCCAGCAGCCTATCCGACAGGTTCGAGCAGTACTTC
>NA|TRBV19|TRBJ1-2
CASSITRTRPLQGGYTF
TGTGCCAGTAGTATCACCCGCACTCGCCCCTTGCAGGGCGGCTACACCTTC
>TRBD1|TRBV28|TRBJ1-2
CASSLVAGGDYGYTF
TGTGCCAGCAGTTTGGTCGCAGGGGGAGACTATGGCTACACCTTC
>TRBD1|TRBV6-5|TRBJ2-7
CASSWTGNYEQYF
TGTGCCAGCAGTTGGACAGGGAATTACGAGCAGTACTTC
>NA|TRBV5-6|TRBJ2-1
CASSSDEYNEQFF
TGTGCCAGCAGTTCGGACGAGTACAATGAGCAGTTCTTC
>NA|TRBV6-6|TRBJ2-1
CASRQVRYEQFF
TGTGCCAGCCGGCAGGTTAGGTATGAGCAGTTCTTC
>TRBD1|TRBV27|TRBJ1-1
CASSFDRVTAFF
TGTGCCAGCAGTTTCGACAGGGTCACAGCTTTCTTT